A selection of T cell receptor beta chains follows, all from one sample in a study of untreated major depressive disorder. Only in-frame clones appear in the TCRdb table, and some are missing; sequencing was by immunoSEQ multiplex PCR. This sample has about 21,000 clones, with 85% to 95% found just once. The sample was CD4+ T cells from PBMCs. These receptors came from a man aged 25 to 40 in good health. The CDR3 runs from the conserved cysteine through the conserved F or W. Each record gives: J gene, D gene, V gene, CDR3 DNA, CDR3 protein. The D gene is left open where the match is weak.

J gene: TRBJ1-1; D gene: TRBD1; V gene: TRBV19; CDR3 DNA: TGTGCCAGTAGTATAGGGGGACAGGGTGTGAACACTGAAGCTTTCTTT; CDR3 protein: CASSIGGQGVNTEAFF
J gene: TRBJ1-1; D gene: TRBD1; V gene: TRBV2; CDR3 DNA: TGTGCCAGGTTGGACAGGGATGACACTGAAGCTTTCTTT; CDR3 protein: CARLDRDDTEAFF
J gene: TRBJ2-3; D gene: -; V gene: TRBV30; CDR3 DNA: TGTGCCTGGAGTAACGGGATTAGCACAGATACGCAGTATTTT; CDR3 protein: CAWSNGISTDTQYF
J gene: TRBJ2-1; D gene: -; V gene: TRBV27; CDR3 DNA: TGTGCCAGCAGTTTATCGAGGGTCGGACGGGCCTACAATGAGCAGTTCTTC; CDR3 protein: CASSLSRVGRAYNEQFF
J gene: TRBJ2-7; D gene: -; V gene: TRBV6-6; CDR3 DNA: TGTGCCAGCACCACGACAGCGAGCTCCTACGAGCAGTACTTC; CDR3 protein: CASTTTASSYEQYF
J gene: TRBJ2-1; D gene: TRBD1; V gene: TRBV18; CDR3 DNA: TGTGCCAGCTCACCCTTTTACGACAGGGGCTACAATGAGCAGTTCTTC; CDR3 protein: CASSPFYDRGYNEQFF
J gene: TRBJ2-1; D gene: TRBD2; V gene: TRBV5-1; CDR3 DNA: TGCGCCAGCAGCTTGAGGTCGGGAGGGCCCTCGGACTACAATGAGCAGTTCTTC; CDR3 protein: CASSLRSGGPSDYNEQFF
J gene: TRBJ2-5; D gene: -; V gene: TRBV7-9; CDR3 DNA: TGTGCCAGCAGCTTCTCCCAAGAGACCCAGTACTTC; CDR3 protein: CASSFSQETQYF
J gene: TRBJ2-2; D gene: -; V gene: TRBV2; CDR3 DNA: TGTGCCAGCAGTAACACCGGGGAGCTGTTTTTT; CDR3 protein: CASSNTGELFF
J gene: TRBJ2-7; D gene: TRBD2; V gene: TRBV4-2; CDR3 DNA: TGTGCCAGCAGCCAACAATCTACAGCCGGGACTAGCGGCTCCTACGAGCAGTACTTC; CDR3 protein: CASSQQSTAGTSGSYEQYF
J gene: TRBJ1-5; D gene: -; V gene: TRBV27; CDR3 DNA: TGTGCCAGCAGTCCATTTCCGGCCTTTAGCAATCAGCCCCAGCATTTT; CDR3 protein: CASSPFPAFSNQPQHF
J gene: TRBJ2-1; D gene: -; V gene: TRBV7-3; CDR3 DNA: TGTGCCAGCAGCGCTAGGGGGACCCACGCCACCTACAATGAGCAGTTCTTC; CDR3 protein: CASSARGTHATYNEQFF
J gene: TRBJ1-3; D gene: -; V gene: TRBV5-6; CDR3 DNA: TGTGCCAGCAGCTTCCTTTCACAGGCTGGAAACACCATATATTTT; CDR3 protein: CASSFLSQAGNTIYF
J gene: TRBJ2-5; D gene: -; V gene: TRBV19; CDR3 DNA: TGTGCCACGGGGGTGGGTCGAGAGACCCAGTACTTC; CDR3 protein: CATGVGRETQYF
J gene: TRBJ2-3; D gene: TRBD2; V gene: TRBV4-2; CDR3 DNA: TGTGCCAGCAGCCAAGAATGGCAGGCGGGAGGGACAGATACGCAGTATTTT; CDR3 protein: CASSQEWQAGGTDTQYF
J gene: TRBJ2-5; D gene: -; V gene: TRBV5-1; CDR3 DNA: TGCGCCAGCAGCTTGGCCGGGAAGACCCAGTACTTC; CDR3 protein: CASSLAGKTQYF
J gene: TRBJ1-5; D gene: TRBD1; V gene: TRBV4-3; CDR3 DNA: TGCGCCAGCAGCGTAGAAGGGGGCGACAATCAGCCCCAGCATTTT; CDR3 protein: CASSVEGGDNQPQHF
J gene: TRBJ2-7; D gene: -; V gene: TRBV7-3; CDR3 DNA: TGTGCCAGCAGCGCCTTTGGGGGGACCCGCTCCTACGAGCAGTACTTC; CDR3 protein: CASSAFGGTRSYEQYF
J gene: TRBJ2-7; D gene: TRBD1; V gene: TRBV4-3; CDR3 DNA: TGCGCCAGCAGCCAAGTTCCGTCAGGGGGCTACGAGCAGTACTTC; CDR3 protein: CASSQVPSGGYEQYF